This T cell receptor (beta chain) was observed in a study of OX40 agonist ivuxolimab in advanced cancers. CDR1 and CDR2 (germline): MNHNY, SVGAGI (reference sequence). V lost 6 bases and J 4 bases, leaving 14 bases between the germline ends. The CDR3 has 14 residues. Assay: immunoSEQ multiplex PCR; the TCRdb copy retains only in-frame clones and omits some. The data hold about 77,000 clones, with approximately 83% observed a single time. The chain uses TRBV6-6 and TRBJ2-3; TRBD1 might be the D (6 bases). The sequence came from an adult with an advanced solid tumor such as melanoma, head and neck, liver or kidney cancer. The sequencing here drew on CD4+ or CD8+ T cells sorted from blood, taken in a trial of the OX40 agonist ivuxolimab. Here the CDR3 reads CASRKQGPPDTQYF. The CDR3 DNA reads TGTGCCAGCAGGAAACAGGGCCCCCCAGATACGCAGTATTTT.